These T cell receptor beta chains were read from a single sample in a study of blood T cell repertoires in COVID-19. Clones were sequenced by immunoSEQ multiplex PCR, and TCRdb holds only the in-frame ones, with some missing. The sample consists of about 290,000 clones, over 80% of them appearing once. The sample comprised peripheral blood. Receptors originate from a woman between 45 and 60 years old with active or convalescent COVID-19. Both conserved end residues are part of each CDR3. Fields, in order: J gene, V gene, D gene, clone size, CDR3 protein, CDR3 DNA. A D gene is named only where the DNA matches it firmly. Part of the rows lack a size; the others show once, few, many or a class for expanded clones.

j_call: TRBJ1-1; v_call: TRBV6-2/TRBV6-3; d_call: .; clone_size: .; cdr3_aa: CASSQGTEAFF; cdr3_nt: TGTGCCAGCAGCCAGGGGACTGAAGCTTTCTTT
j_call: TRBJ2-5; v_call: TRBV7-2; d_call: TRBD1; clone_size: .; cdr3_aa: CASSPAGTEETQYF; cdr3_nt: TGTGCCAGCAGCCCCGCCGGGACAGAAGAGACCCAGTACTTC
j_call: TRBJ2-7; v_call: TRBV2; d_call: TRBD1; clone_size: .; cdr3_aa: CASSEQPGQGIYEQYF; cdr3_nt: TGTGCCAGCAGTGAACAACCGGGACAGGGGATATACGAGCAGTACTTC
j_call: TRBJ2-1; v_call: TRBV4-1; d_call: TRBD2; clone_size: .; cdr3_aa: CASSQEASGSSSYNEQFF; cdr3_nt: TGCGCCAGCAGCCAAGAGGCTAGCGGGAGTTCCTCCTACAATGAGCAGTTCTTC
j_call: TRBJ2-2; v_call: TRBV29-1; d_call: .; clone_size: .; cdr3_aa: CSVGREKGTGELFF; cdr3_nt: TGCAGCGTTGGACGGGAGAAAGGCACCGGGGAGCTGTTTTTT
j_call: TRBJ2-5; v_call: TRBV2; d_call: .; clone_size: once; cdr3_aa: CASSEWGQPGGETQYF; cdr3_nt: TGTGCCAGCAGTGAATGGGGACAACCGGGTGGGGAGACCCAGTACTTC
j_call: TRBJ2-7; v_call: TRBV28; d_call: .; clone_size: .; cdr3_aa: CASTTPAVLFSYEQYF; cdr3_nt: TGTGCCAGCACCACACCGGCGGTATTGTTCTCCTACGAGCAGTACTTC
j_call: TRBJ1-1; v_call: TRBV6-6; d_call: .; clone_size: .; cdr3_aa: CASSSSRQVAREAFF; cdr3_nt: TGTGCCAGCAGTTCGAGTAGACAGGTCGCCCGTGAAGCTTTCTTT
j_call: TRBJ1-1; v_call: TRBV5-6; d_call: .; clone_size: once; cdr3_aa: CASSLGGPQGAFF; cdr3_nt: TGTGCCAGCAGCTTGGGGGGGCCCCAGGGGGCTTTCTTT
j_call: TRBJ2-7; v_call: TRBV10-2; d_call: .; clone_size: .; cdr3_aa: CASSVEGYEQYF; cdr3_nt: TGCGCCAGCAGTGTGGAGGGCTACGAGCAGTACTTC
j_call: TRBJ2-7; v_call: TRBV5-6; d_call: TRBD2; clone_size: .; cdr3_aa: CASSFLTSGSSEQYF; cdr3_nt: TGTGCCAGCAGCTTCTTGACTAGCGGGAGTAGCGAGCAGTACTTC
j_call: TRBJ2-4; v_call: TRBV5-4; d_call: TRBD1; clone_size: .; cdr3_aa: CASSSGQGKNIQYF; cdr3_nt: TGTGCCAGCAGCTCCGGACAGGGTAAAAACATTCAGTACTTC
j_call: TRBJ2-3; v_call: TRBV11-2; d_call: .; clone_size: once; cdr3_aa: CASSSPGTPTDTQYF; cdr3_nt: TGTGCCAGCAGCTCCCCCGGGACTCCCACAGATACGCAGTATTTT
j_call: TRBJ2-1; v_call: TRBV6-4; d_call: .; clone_size: .; cdr3_aa: CASGGGEGVNEQFF; cdr3_nt: TGTGCCAGCGGCGGAGGGGAGGGGGTCAATGAGCAGTTCTTC
j_call: TRBJ1-2; v_call: TRBV5-8; d_call: TRBD1; clone_size: .; cdr3_aa: CASSRGTGGFLYGYTF; cdr3_nt: TGTGCCAGCAGCAGAGGGACAGGGGGATTTCTCTATGGCTACACCTTC
j_call: TRBJ2-3; v_call: TRBV28; d_call: .; clone_size: .; cdr3_aa: CASRQGTSTDTQYF; cdr3_nt: TGTGCCAGCAGACAGGGAACCAGCACAGATACGCAGTATTTT
j_call: TRBJ1-3; v_call: TRBV10-2; d_call: .; clone_size: once; cdr3_aa: CASTDEDSGNTIYF; cdr3_nt: TGCGCCAGCACGGATGAGGACTCTGGAAACACCATATATTTT
j_call: TRBJ1-1; v_call: TRBV7-3; d_call: .; clone_size: .; cdr3_aa: CASRYQENTEAFF; cdr3_nt: TGTGCCAGCAGATATCAGGAGAACACTGAAGCTTTCTTT
j_call: TRBJ2-3; v_call: TRBV5-1; d_call: .; clone_size: .; cdr3_aa: CASSPFSGTDTQYF; cdr3_nt: TGCGCCAGCAGCCCTTTCTCGGGCACAGATACGCAGTATTTT
j_call: TRBJ2-3; v_call: TRBV28; d_call: .; clone_size: .; cdr3_aa: CASATILKGGTDTQYF; cdr3_nt: TGTGCCAGCGCAACTATCCTCAAGGGGGGGACAGATACGCAGTATTTT
j_call: TRBJ1-2; v_call: TRBV7-6; d_call: .; clone_size: .; cdr3_aa: CASSPEAGGTGGYTF; cdr3_nt: TGTGCCAGCAGCCCGGAGGCGGGAGGTACGGGCGGCTACACCTTC
j_call: TRBJ1-6; v_call: TRBV28; d_call: TRBD1; clone_size: once; cdr3_aa: CASSLSRGGTAFHF; cdr3_nt: TGTGCCAGCAGTTTATCCCGAGGAGGGACAGCATTCCACTTT
j_call: TRBJ1-2; v_call: TRBV5-1; d_call: TRBD1; clone_size: .; cdr3_aa: CASSLEPQGQDGYTF; cdr3_nt: TGCGCCAGCAGCTTGGAGCCGCAGGGACAGGATGGCTACACCTTC
j_call: TRBJ1-1; v_call: TRBV20-1; d_call: TRBD1; clone_size: .; cdr3_aa: CSARLRTGRIF; cdr3_nt: TGCAGTGCTAGACTTCGGACAGGGCGGATCTTT
j_call: TRBJ2-7; v_call: TRBV3-1/TRBV3-2; d_call: TRBD2; clone_size: .; cdr3_aa: CASSPGLAGFGEQYF; cdr3_nt: TGTGCCAGCAGCCCGGGACTAGCGGGATTTGGCGAGCAGTACTTC
j_call: TRBJ1-1; v_call: TRBV19; d_call: .; clone_size: once; cdr3_aa: CASSIVAGGRTEAFF; cdr3_nt: TGTGCCAGTAGTATTGTTGCGGGGGGCAGGACTGAAGCTTTCTTT
j_call: TRBJ2-3; v_call: TRBV5-4; d_call: .; clone_size: .; cdr3_aa: CASSVKGGSDTQYF; cdr3_nt: TGTGCCAGCAGCGTGAAGGGGGGGTCAGATACGCAGTATTTT
j_call: TRBJ2-7; v_call: TRBV7-2; d_call: .; clone_size: .; cdr3_aa: CASSTGGLAGEQYF; cdr3_nt: TGTGCCAGCAGCACCGGGGGGCTAGCTGGCGAGCAGTACTTC
j_call: TRBJ2-3; v_call: TRBV9; d_call: TRBD1; clone_size: .; cdr3_aa: CASSWGQAKDTQYF; cdr3_nt: TGTGCCAGCAGCTGGGGACAGGCAAAGGATACGCAGTATTTT
j_call: TRBJ1-1; v_call: TRBV5-4; d_call: .; clone_size: .; cdr3_aa: CASSLSQGAEAFF; cdr3_nt: TGTGCCAGCAGCTTGTCCCAAGGAGCTGAAGCTTTCTTT
j_call: TRBJ2-7; v_call: TRBV10-3; d_call: TRBD2; clone_size: .; cdr3_aa: CAISESPRREGLHEQYF; cdr3_nt: TGTGCCATCAGTGAGTCGCCTCGGCGGGAGGGCCTCCACGAGCAGTACTTC
j_call: TRBJ1-4; v_call: TRBV7-9; d_call: .; clone_size: .; cdr3_aa: CASSLTRWRTNEKLFF; cdr3_nt: TGTGCCAGCAGCTTAACCCGATGGAGGACTAATGAAAAACTGTTTTTT
j_call: TRBJ1-2; v_call: TRBV29-1; d_call: .; clone_size: .; cdr3_aa: CSVEIQGPRNGYTF; cdr3_nt: TGCAGCGTTGAAATACAGGGCCCTCGGAATGGCTACACCTTC